This paragraph reports one TCR beta chain. The data are from a study of blood T cell repertoires in COVID-19. At the level of the study: The United States, Italy and Spain supplied acute and convalescent COVID-19 samples. Sources were T cells, B-cell-depleted T cells, or PBMCs; the material itself was cDNA or gDNA.

V lost 1 base and J lost 5, with 13 bases in between. CDR1 and CDR2 (germline): SGHRS, YFSETQ. CDR3 length equals 15 residues. In the authors' methods: How many nucleated cells were present was estimated from reference gene primer amplification. The table came from immunoSEQ multiplex PCR; TCRdb's copy has only in-frame clones and leaves some out. V, J and clone size reflect that table, while D and trimming were determined from the DNA. Of about 50,000 clones in the sample, more than 75% are singletons; the top ten hold approximately 6%. The sequenced sample was peripheral blood. This TCR was sampled from a woman aged 60-70 years with acute or convalescent COVID-19. The chain uses TRBV5-1 and TRBJ2-1; TRBD2 is a possible D gene (7 bases). CDR3 loop: CASSLTGGQDNEQFF. The CDR3 DNA reads TGCGCCAGCAGCTTGACGGGGGGCCAGGACAATGAGCAGTTCTTC.